A selection of T cell receptor beta chains follows, all from one sample in a study of blood T cell repertoires in COVID-19. Assay used: immunoSEQ multiplex PCR; TCRdb lists only in-frame clones, some missing. In the table there are fewer than 200,000 clones, 80% to 90% of which are singletons. The sample was peripheral blood. All receptors derive from a woman aged 60 to 75 with COVID-19, enrolled during active disease. The conserved cysteine and the conserved F or W are not part of the CDR3 here.

v_call cdr3_aa
TRBV14 ASSHSPSQNSPLH
TRBV19 ATRDRLPSGNTIY
TRBV3-1/TRBV3-2 ASSLGTGRTEAF
TRBV19 ASSLRDAGGYT
TRBV6-6 ASKSDRERNYGYT
TRBV30 AWIQGWGTEAF
TRBV27 ASSRVGRNEFGYT
TRBV5-1 ASSANTGVEGYT
TRBV19 ASRGTGTGEGDTQY
TRBV14 ASSQVLSTGELF
TRBV2 ASTSWGGGTEAF
TRBV29-1 SVSVNTEAF
TRBV6-1 ASREGGGNYGYT
TRBV11-3 ASSLGLAEGNEQF
TRBV30 AWSKQGYSEAF
TRBV29-1 SVAVRLHYNEQF
TRBV9 ASSVNPVRDRDYT
TRBV7-3 ASSLTVQGARGTEAF
TRBV4-2 ASSPGLTSNTGELF
TRBV19 ASSVKTGVGELF
TRBV7-2 ASSSDRGNNEQF
TRBV19 ASSIGLARPHANTQY
TRBV29-1 SVRDYYGYT
TRBV18 ASSPGQGGYNEQF
TRBV6-6 ASIRDTYYEQY
TRBV19 ASSMRGRGGQPQH
TRBV7-7 ASSDSSYNEQF
TRBV5-1 ASSLGESSYNEQF
TRBV19 ASSRTGGDSSNTEAF
TRBV7-6 ASSPNNREGRSPLH
TRBV5-1 ASSPTPHRANYGYT
TRBV19 ASSDPLGRGTRGYT
TRBV27 ASSLSWQTNYGYT
TRBV5-8 ASSLGTGGEETQY
TRBV6-5 ASSLKQGNQPQH
TRBV2 ASSGGVLAGVISYEQY
TRBV19 ASSIGQVRNTEAF
TRBV5-4 ASSTTGPDSPLH
TRBV5-6 ASSLAPGTGTSPLH
TRBV7-3 ASSFTAAAEQF